The TCR beta chain under discussion was sequenced for a study of blood T cell repertoires in COVID-19. In the study overall: Acute and convalescent COVID-19 samples came from the United States, Italy and Spain. Sources were T cells, B-cell-depleted T cells, or PBMCs; the material itself was cDNA or gDNA.

Authors' processing steps: It was from reference gene primer amplification that nucleated cell counts were estimated. Repertoires were generated with immunoSEQ multiplex PCR, while TCRdb's copy carries only in-frame clones and drops some. V and J calls and clone size are those listed in that table; D and trimming were worked out from the DNA. Of roughly 160,000 clones in the sample, approximately 82% are singletons; the top ten hold less than 20%. Participant age was about 18 to 95 years, and participants resided in about two dozen US areas. The CDR3 is 15 residues long. Germline CDR1 and CDR2: MNHEY and SMNVEV (reference sequence). The V end lost 7 bases, the J end lost 8 bases, and 21 bases lay between the germline ends.

Material for sequencing was PBMCs or T cells enriched from blood (not recorded which). V is TRBV27 and J is TRBJ1-3; the D is unclear. This clonotype was sampled from a man between 60 and 70 years old who had recovered from COVID-19. The CDR3 spells CASTLRPAAGDTIYF. In DNA form, the CDR3 reads TGTGCCAGCACCCTAAGGCCCGCTGCCGGGGACACCATATATTTT.